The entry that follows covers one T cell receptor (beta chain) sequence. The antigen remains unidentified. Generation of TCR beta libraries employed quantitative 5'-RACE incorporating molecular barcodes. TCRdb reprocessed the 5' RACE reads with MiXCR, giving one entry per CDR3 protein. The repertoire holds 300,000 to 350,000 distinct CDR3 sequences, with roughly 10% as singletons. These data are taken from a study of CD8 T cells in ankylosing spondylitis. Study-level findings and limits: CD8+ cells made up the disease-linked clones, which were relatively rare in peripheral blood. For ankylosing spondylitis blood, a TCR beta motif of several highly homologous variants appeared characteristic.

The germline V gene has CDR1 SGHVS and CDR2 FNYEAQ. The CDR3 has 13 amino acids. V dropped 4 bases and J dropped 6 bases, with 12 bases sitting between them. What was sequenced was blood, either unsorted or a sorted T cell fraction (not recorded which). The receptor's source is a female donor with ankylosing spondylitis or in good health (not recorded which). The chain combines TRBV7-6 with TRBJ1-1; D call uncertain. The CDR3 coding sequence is TGTGCCAGCAGCTACGGACGAGGCGCTGAAGCTTTCTTT. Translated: CASSYGRGAEAFF.